This TCR beta chain originates from a study of shared clonotypes between healthy human individuals. About this clone itself: Without the conserved terminal phenylalanine or tryptophan, this CDR3 likely stems from a read error.

The CDR3 is 16 amino acids. The germline CDR1 and CDR2 sequences are LNHDA and SQIVND (reference sequence). V lost 3 bases to trimming and J lost 1 base, with 15 bases between them. Sequenced by immunoSEQ multiplex PCR; TCRdb stores in-frame clones only, minus some. The sample holds roughly 1,100,000 clones, approximately 72% seen once. The source is a man between 18 and 35 years old in good health. The sample consisted of memory CD4+ T cells sorted from blood. Subset defined: CD45RA-negative fraction. This chain links TRBV19 with TRBJ1-1; tentatively, D is TRBD1 (5 bases). CDR3 sequence (DNA): TGTGCCAGTAGTATTATTTATTCTGGGACGAACACTGAAGCTTTCTCT. Translated, it gives CASSIIYSGTNTEAFS.